The 23 T cell receptor beta chains below were found in one sample sequenced in a study of blood T cell repertoires in COVID-19. TCRdb's table, derived via immunoSEQ multiplex PCR, lists solely in-frame clones and lacks some. The table shows approximately 60,000 clones, with around 83% occurring only once. Sequencing was done on a sample of peripheral blood. Every receptor here comes from a human donor in a cohort sampled during active COVID-19.

This clone was seen a few times. This chain joins TRBV7-9 and TRBJ2-7, with TRBD1 matching 8 bases. This CDR3 is 14 amino acids long. The germline gives CDR1 SEHNR, CDR2 FQNEAQ (reference sequence). J was trimmed by 4 bases and V by 6 bases; bases with no gene match: 8. The CDR3 is CASSSRTGTYEQYF. The DNA of the CDR3 is TGTGCCAGCAGTTCTCGGACAGGGACATACGAGCAGTACTTC.

The V gene is TRBV7-2, the J gene TRBJ1-2, with a tentative D call TRBD1 (6 bases). Germline CDR1 and CDR2: SGHTA and FQGNSA. V was pared by 5 bases and J by 1 base, with 20 bases between. The CDR3 spans 17 residues. In nucleotides, the CDR3 is TGTGCCAGCAGCCCTTGGACAGAATTCAGGATTAACTATGGCTACACCTTC. Amino acid sequence: CASSPWTEFRINYGYTF.

The V gene is TRBV10-3, the J gene TRBJ2-3; 12 nucleotides match TRBD2. CDR1 and CDR2 (germline): ENHRY, SYGVKD. The CDR3 contains 14 residues. The V gene end was trimmed by 11 bases and the J gene end by 4 bases; junction bases not matched to a gene: 7. Here the CDR3 reads CASGGLAGPDTQYF. Here the CDR3 DNA reads TGTGCCTCGGGAGGACTAGCGGGACCAGATACGCAGTATTTT.

The J gene is TRBJ1-2, the V gene TRBV9; a weak D match, TRBD1 (5 bases). CDR1 and CDR2 (germline): SGDLS, YYNGEE. The germline V and J ends were trimmed by 3 bases and 6 bases, with 15 bases remaining between them. This CDR3 is built from 14 residues. DNA of the CDR3: TGTGCCAGCAGCGGCTCGGCAGGGCGAGATGGCTACACCTTC. Translating gives CASSGSAGRDGYTF.

V gene TRBV5-3 combines with J gene TRBJ1-1; tentatively, D is TRBD1 (5 bases). TRBV5-3 is labeled an ORF, and its function is uncertain. Between the trimmed V and J ends, which lost 0 bases and 1 base, there was a span of 7 bases. The CDR3 has 14 amino acids. DNA of the CDR3: TGTGCCAGAAGCTTGGTAAGGGGGAACACTGAAGCTTTCTTT. It specifies CARSLVRGNTEAFF.

V is TRBV27 and J is TRBJ2-1; 14 bases agree with TRBD2. Germline CDR1 and CDR2: MNHEY and SMNVEV (reference sequence). The junction had 5 bases not matched to a gene; V was cut back by 0 bases and J by 7 bases. The CDR3 is made up of 17 amino acids. The CDR3 DNA sequence: TGTGCCAGCAGTTTATCGAGGACTAGCGGGAGGATTAATGAGCAGTTCTTC. Translating gives CASSLSRTSGRINEQFF.

The chain recombines TRBV11-2 with TRBJ1-1; no firm D call. Per germline, CDR1 SGHAT and CDR2 FQNNGV. V was pared by 3 bases and J by 0 bases, with 11 bases between. The CDR3 spans 15 residues. CDR3: CASSFLFNMNTEAFF. CDR3 nucleotide sequence: TGTGCCAGCAGCTTCCTTTTTAACATGAACACTGAAGCTTTCTTT.

The chain is built from TRBV6-9 and TRBJ2-2; 7 bases line up with TRBD1. The CDR3 is made up of 12 amino acids. V lost 9 bases and J lost 7; bases outside the gene matches: 5. Germline V gene lookup returns CDR1 MNHGY and CDR2 SVAAGI. The CDR3 nucleotides read TGTGCCAGACAGGGGATTCGCGGGGAGCTGTTTTTT. Its translation is CARQGIRGELFF.

The J gene is TRBJ2-1, the V gene TRBV9; 9 positions agree with TRBD2. Losses at the gene ends were 2 bases for V and 7 bases for J; bases not matched to a gene: 10. This CDR3 spans 16 amino acids. Per the germline V gene, CDR1 is SGDLS and CDR2 is YYNGEE. The CDR3 DNA sequence: TGTGCCAGCAGCGTCAGGGCTAGCGGGGATTTAAATGAGCAGTTCTTC. This sequence encodes CASSVRASGDLNEQFF.

The rearrangement uses TRBV7-8 and TRBJ1-5; D gene ambiguous. The germline CDR1 and CDR2 sequences are SGHVS and FQNEAQ. The CDR3 sequence is 13 residues long. The V end was cut by 1 base, the J end by 9 bases, with 10 bases between. CDR3 region: CASSLEEGTPQHF. The DNA for the CDR3 is TGTGCCAGCAGCTTAGAAGAGGGTACGCCCCAGCATTTT.

The chain joins TRBV12-3 or TRBV12-4 to TRBJ1-5; 8 bases match TRBD1. The CDR3 has 13 residues. V dropped 6 bases and J dropped 6; count of bases not matched to a gene: 4. The CDR3 DNA follows: TGTGCCAGCAGCAGGACAGGGTTTCAGCCCCAGCATTTT. Its protein is CASSRTGFQPQHF.

The chain employs TRBV28 and TRBJ1-2; TRBD1 agrees at 9 bases. The junction had 12 bases not matched to a gene; V was cut back by 8 bases and J by 2 bases. Germline V gene data show CDR1 as MDHEN and CDR2 as SYDVKM. CDR3 length: 16 amino acids. CDR3 bases: TGTGCCAGCCAAGAGGCGGGGACAGGGAAGAACTATGGCTACACCTTC. Its protein is CASQEAGTGKNYGYTF.

The V call is TRBV7-8, the J call TRBJ1-2; a possible D gene is TRBD1 (6 bases). This CDR3 comprises 20 residues. Germline assignment: CDR1 SGHVS and CDR2 FQNEAQ. With 2 bases removed from V and 8 bases from J, the gap between germline ends came to 33 bases. The CDR3 protein is CASSLRQENYGYTSYGGYTF. In DNA, the CDR3 is TGTGCCAGCAGCTTAAGACAGGAAAACTATGGCTACACTTCCTATGGGGGCTACACCTTC. The full variable domain, with the rest looked up from reference TRBV7-8 and TRBJ1-2, is GAGVSQSPRYKVAKRGQDVALRCDPISGHVSLFWYQQALGQGPEFLTYFQNEAQLDKSGLPSDRFFAERPEGSVSTLKIQRTQQEDSAVYLCASSLRQENYGYTSYGGYTFGSGTRLTVV.

V gene TRBV11-2 combines with J gene TRBJ1-3; 7 bases are shared with TRBD1. Trimming cost V 5 bases and J 0 bases; bases outside gene matches: 4. Germline V CDR1 and CDR2: SGHAT, FQNNGV. The length of the CDR3 is 15 residues. The CDR3 bases are TGTGCCAGCAGCCGCGGGACAGACTCTGGAAACACCATATATTTT. This translates into CASSRGTDSGNTIYF.

J is TRBJ1-5 and V is TRBV21-1; TRBD1, the D gene given by the table, was not confirmed from the DNA. TRBV21-1 is a listed pseudogene. The CDR3 runs to 16 residues. DNA of the CDR3: TGTGCCAGCAGCAAAGCGGTGGCAGGGCGGAATCAGCCCCAGCATTTT. Protein sequence: CASSKAVAGRNQPQHF.

The rearrangement joins TRBV6-5 to TRBJ2-2; D not resolved. The CDR3 totals 14 residues. Between the trimmed V and J ends, which lost 0 bases and 8 bases, there was a span of 10 bases. CDR1 is MNHEY and CDR2 is SVGAGI in the germline V gene. CDR3 residues: CASSYSKAAGELFF. The CDR3 DNA is TGTGCCAGCAGTTACTCGAAGGCGGCAGGGGAGCTGTTTTTT.

This clone came up a few times. The chain is built from TRBV6-6 and TRBJ2-7, with D hard to call. The CDR3 is made up of 14 amino acids. From germline, CDR1 is MNHNY and CDR2 SVGAGI (reference sequence). V lost 5 bases to trimming and J lost 2 bases, with 13 bases between them. CDR3 nucleotides: TGTGCCAGCAGTCTCCGACTTATCCCCTACGAGCAGTACTTC. The encoded protein is CASSLRLIPYEQYF.

This chain uses TRBV5-8 with TRBJ2-1; 14 nucleotides align to TRBD2. Germline V gene lookup returns CDR1 SGHTS and CDR2 YDEGEE. V dropped 7 bases and J dropped 3; count of bases not matched to a gene: 12. CDR3 size: 18 residues. The CDR3 loop reads CASESGLAGGLGYNEQFF. The CDR3 region has the DNA TGTGCCAGCGAGTCAGGACTAGCGGGAGGTCTGGGCTACAATGAGCAGTTCTTC. Complete variable domain (other parts from reference TRBV5-8 and TRBJ2-1): EAGVTQSPTHLIKTRGQQATLRCSPISGHTSVYWYQQALGLGLQFLLWYDEGEERNRGNFPPRFSGRQFPNYSSELNVNALELEDSALYLCASESGLAGGLGYNEQFFGPGTRLTVL.

This sequence joins TRBV27 and TRBJ1-2, with 11 positions matching TRBD1. The CDR3 length is 15 residues. Unmatched junction bases numbered 7, after V lost 5 bases and J lost 5 bases. Germline V gene lookup returns CDR1 MNHEY and CDR2 SMNVEV (reference sequence). The CDR3 loop reads CASSEVDRGQYGYTF. For the CDR3, the DNA is TGTGCCAGCAGTGAGGTGGACAGGGGGCAGTATGGCTACACCTTC.

The rearrangement links TRBV29-1 to TRBJ1-2; TRBD1 matches at 9 bases. Germline CDR1 SQVTM, CDR2 ANQGSEA. The CDR3 covers 13 residues. The trim removed 6 bases at V and 4 bases at J, leaving 6 bases unmatched. CDR3 in DNA: TGCAGCGTCACCGAGACAGGGGGCTATGGCTACACCTTC. Translation: CSVTETGGYGYTF.

The rearrangement links TRBV5-1 to TRBJ2-7; TRBD1 matches 7 bases. Germline V lookup: CDR1 SGHRS, CDR2 YFSETQ. This CDR3 has 14 residues. V shed 0 bases, J shed 6 bases, and the junction held 6 bases outside the gene matches. The CDR3 loop is CASSLVPTGSEQYF. The CDR3 DNA reads TGCGCCAGCAGCTTGGTACCGACAGGGAGCGAGCAGTACTTC.

The chain joins TRBV10-2 to TRBJ2-1, with D possibly matching TRBD1 (6 bases). This CDR3 comprises 16 residues. The V and J ends lost 5 bases and 7 bases respectively, with 21 bases between them. Germline lookup yields CDR1 WSHSY and CDR2 SAAADI. CDR3 in amino acids: CASSQPGTPSGNEQFF. The CDR3, as DNA: TGCGCCAGCAGTCAGCCCGGGACACCCTCAGGGAATGAGCAGTTCTTC.

The V gene is TRBV25-1, the J gene TRBJ2-7; tentatively, D is TRBD2 (5 bases). The CDR3 consists of 12 residues. V was cut by 0 bases and J by 7 bases, with 7 bases left in between. Germline CDR1 MGHDK, CDR2 SYGVNS. This chain's CDR3 is CASSEYSEEQYF. In nucleotides, the CDR3 is TGTGCCAGCAGTGAATATAGCGAAGAGCAGTACTTC.